This TCR beta chain was obtained from a study of response to subunit inactivated influenza vaccine. The study's findings and limits: Authors suggested that a seasonal influenza vaccination recruits few new T cells each time.

The length of the CDR3 is 15 residues. CDR1 and CDR2 (germline): SGHRS, YFSETQ. V lost 4 bases, J lost 17 bases, and 13 bases stayed unmatched. This clonotype came up many times. Its antigen is undetermined. TCRdb processed the RT-PCR reads anew with MiXCR; each CDR3 protein has one entry. This sample carries 600,000 to 850,000 distinct CDR3 sequences, around 13% of them seen once, and the ten largest clones take approximately 7.6%. The V gene is TRBV5-1, the J gene TRBJ1-6; 12 bases are shared with TRBD1. The clonotype originates from a man between 45 and 60 years old who received an inactivated influenza vaccine. The input for sequencing was PBMCs from blood, taken around two weeks before vaccination. The CDR3 region is CASSVGGTGGEFIHF. The CDR3 nucleotides read TGCGCCAGCAGCGTGGGCGGGACAGGGGGCGAATTTATCCACTTT.